Sequencing of this T cell receptor beta chain was carried out in a study of cytomegalovirus exposure and HLA in healthy donors. 60 Vbeta and 13 Jbeta primers were used in PCR. Sequenced by immunoSEQ multiplex PCR; TCRdb stores in-frame clones only, minus some. The table records some 150,000 clones, around 79% of them present only once. When sampled, the donors appeared nominally healthy, though they likely had unrecorded immune exposures. Comment on this clone: What it binds is not known.

Study findings and constraints: Follow-up analysis later connected one missense variant in DCLRE1C with trimming of TCR beta V- and J-genes. According to a later analysis, most TCR beta chains associated with CMV appeared HLA-restricted. Highly shared sequence variants in one cluster were likely a sequencing artifact.

The CDR3 has 14 residues. V was pared by 1 base and J by 5 bases, with 3 bases of the junction left unmatched. CDR1 and CDR2 from the germline V gene are LNHNV and YYDKDF (reference sequence). V gene TRBV15 combines with J gene TRBJ2-7; 9 bases line up with TRBD1. The source is a male donor in good health and CMV-seronegative. Sequenced material: PBMCs. The CDR3 protein is CATSRGQGVDEQYF. The CDR3 bases are TGTGCCACCAGCAGAGGACAGGGGGTCGACGAGCAGTACTTC.